This TCR beta chain was identified in a study of post-analysis software for immune sequencing data. Regarding the study as a whole: The study found TRBV5-6, TRBV5-1 and TRBV20-1 among about five TRBV segments more frequent in patients than controls.

To note about this clonotype: Its specificity is not known.

Germline assignment: CDR1 LNHDA and CDR2 SQIVND (reference sequence). V lost 6 bases and J 5 bases, leaving 22 bases between the germline ends. The CDR3 is 16 amino acids. Included in the TCR beta cDNA libraries were unique molecular identifiers. A single record per CDR3 protein comes from TCRdb applying MiXCR to the PCR reads. The sample lists around 710,000 distinct CDR3 sequences; around 45% were seen once. This TCR derives from a girl between 5 and 17 years old with multiple sclerosis. Material for sequencing was blood. The chain links TRBV19 to TRBJ1-2, with a weak D call TRBD1 (5 bases). CDR3 coding DNA: TGTGCCAGTAGACTACTAACGGGGGAGCCTCCTTATGGCTACACCTTC. It codes for CASRLLTGEPPYGYTF.